This T cell receptor beta chain was documented in a study of T cells in Graves' hyperthyroidism and ophthalmopathy. The CDR3 is 17 amino acids. CDR1 SGHDN and CDR2 FVKESK come from the germline V gene. The V and J ends lost 2 bases and 0 bases respectively, with 14 bases between them. RNA transcripts served as the template for amplifying TCR beta CDR3 regions. In the first-round RT-PCR of the TCR CDR3, the HTBI primer set was used. Each CDR3 protein is one row after TCRdb ran MiXCR on the multiplex PCR reads. The table shows about 350,000 distinct CDR3 sequences, with approximately 13% occurring only once.

The rearrangement uses TRBV14 and TRBJ2-1, with a weak D call TRBD2 (7 bases). This sequence originates from a woman aged 25 to 39 with Graves' hyperthyroidism. Sequenced: blood. The CDR3 protein is CASSQWGGHSSYNEQFF. The CDR3 DNA follows: TGTGCCAGCAGCCAATGGGGGGGACACAGCTCCTACAATGAGCAGTTCTTC.